The 3 T cell receptor beta chains in this list originate from one sample, sequenced in a study of T cells after yellow fever vaccination. TCRdb re-called the 5' RACE reads through MiXCR, storing one row per CDR3 protein. This table has about 260,000 distinct CDR3 sequences, around 5.2% appearing once. Source: CD4+ T cells sorted from PBMCs, taken on the day of the yellow fever booster vaccination. The receptors derive from a young man who received the YFV17D yellow fever vaccine.

The chain combines TRBV11-2 with TRBJ1-2; D ambiguous. V lost 1 base to trimming and J lost 4 bases, with 7 bases between them. Germline V lookup: CDR1 SGHAT, CDR2 FQNNGV. The CDR3 runs to 13 residues. CDR3 sequence (DNA): TGTGCCAGCAGCTTAGGTCGGTCCTATGGCTACACCTTC. Amino acids: CASSLGRSYGYTF.

The chain recombines TRBV25-1 with TRBJ2-2; 8 bases map to TRBD1. This CDR3 contains 16 residues. Germline V gene data show CDR1 as MGHDK and CDR2 as SYGVNS. J lost 4 bases, V lost 3 bases, and 7 bases had no gene match. The CDR3: CASSDTDRGSTGELFF. The DNA for the CDR3 is TGTGCCAGCAGTGACACCGACAGGGGAAGCACCGGGGAGCTGTTTTTT. Full variable domain (rest looked up from reference TRBV25-1 and TRBJ2-2): EADIYQTPRYLVIGTGKKITLECSQTMGHDKMYWYQQDPGMELHLIHYSYGVNSTEKGDLSSESTVSRIRTEHFPLTLESARPSHTSQYLCASSDTDRGSTGELFFGEGSRLTVL.

The table lists this clonotype with many counts. The chain couples TRBV5-1 to TRBJ2-1, with D tentatively TRBD1 or TRBD2 (5 bases each). The CDR3 has 15 amino acids. Per germline, CDR1 SGHRS and CDR2 YFSETQ. Trimming took off 0 bases at V and 5 bases at J, with 12 bases between the two ends. The CDR3 bases are TGCGCCAGCAGCTTGGAGGGGCGGGCTCACAATGAGCAGTTCTTC. This encodes CASSLEGRAHNEQFF.